Following are 5 T cell receptor beta chains from one sample sequenced in a study of blood T cell repertoires in COVID-19. Produced via immunoSEQ multiplex PCR; TCRdb's table is partial and in-frame only. The sample includes under 200,000 clones, about 85% of them seen just once. The sequenced material came from peripheral blood. All receptors come from a man in his 70s with active or convalescent COVID-19.

CDR3 DNA: TGTGCCAGCAGCACCTGGACTAGCGGTAGCACAGATACGCAGTATTTT. Translating gives CASSTWTSGSTDTQYF. The V call is TRBV9, the J call TRBJ2-3, with 10 nucleotides matching TRBD2. V lost 4 bases and J lost 0; bases outside the gene matches: 5. Germline values: CDR1 SGDLS, CDR2 YYNGEE. CDR3 length: 16 residues.

With respect to this clone: Other DNA sequences in the same sample also yield this CDR3. This chain connects TRBV19 to TRBJ1-1; D gene ambiguous. V was cut by 4 bases and J by 0 bases, with 6 bases left in between. The V gene's germline CDR1 is LNHDA and CDR2 SQIVND (reference sequence). The CDR3 is made up of 13 amino acids. CDR3 in amino acids: CASSSQVNTEAFF. The CDR3 coding sequence is TGTGCCAGTAGTAGTCAGGTGAACACTGAAGCTTTCTTT.

This chain connects TRBV9 to TRBJ1-4; the D gene is possibly TRBD1 (5 bases). V was pared by 4 bases and J by 4 bases, with 14 bases between. Germline CDR1 SGDLS, CDR2 YYNGEE. The CDR3 extends over 15 amino acids. This chain's CDR3 is CASSPSGGFNEKLFF. The CDR3, as DNA: TGTGCCAGCAGCCCAAGCGGGGGATTTAATGAAAAACTGTTTTTT.

This chain connects TRBV5-5 to TRBJ2-7; possible D gene TRBD1, 5 bases. Trimming shortened V by 0 bases and J by 1 base, and 14 bases separated the two germline ends. The length of the CDR3 is 16 residues. Germline CDR1 and CDR2: SGHKS and YYEKEE (reference sequence). The chain's CDR3 is CASSLALGVGSYEQYF. DNA for the CDR3: TGTGCCAGCAGCTTGGCCCTAGGGGTGGGGTCCTACGAGCAGTACTTC.

V and J are TRBV3-1 (or the pseudogene TRBV3-2) and TRBJ2-2, with a possible D match to TRBD1 (5 bases). V shed 9 bases and J shed 4 bases, with 15 bases lying between them. Germline V gives CDR1 LGHDT, CDR2 YNNKEL (reference sequence). CDR3 size: 14 residues. The CDR3 DNA follows: TGTGCCAGTGAAAGGGGATTCGGCACCGGGGAGCTGTTTTTT. This gives the protein CASERGFGTGELFF.